There are a few counts of the clone carrying this T cell receptor (beta chain). Antigen: not known. The sample is drawn from a study of identical twins. Whole-study results and caveats: In cord blood, abundant beta clonotypes had fewer insertions; memory showed no trend.

Addition of a universal primer site occurred through template switching, and cDNA carried unique molecular identifiers. MiXCR, applied by TCRdb to the 5' RACE reads, yields one record per CDR3 protein. The repertoire consists of just under 650,000 distinct CDR3 sequences, with under 8.5% occurring once and the leading ten covering over 1.5%. This same sample was also taken into another study, of yellow fever vaccine responses in identical twins.

The TCR was taken from a woman in her late teens or twenties in good health. Input material: PBMCs.

The CDR3 spells CSATVLDTEAFF. CDR3 DNA sequence: TGCAGTGCTACCGTATTGGACACTGAAGCTTTCTTT. This sequence joins TRBV20-1 and TRBJ1-1, with D hard to call. With 4 bases removed from V and 3 bases from J, the gap between germline ends came to 9 bases. Germline V CDR1 and CDR2: DFQATT, SNEGSKA (reference sequence). CDR3 length: 12 residues.